A selection of T cell receptor beta chains follows, all from one sample in a study of immune characterization of retroperitoneal liposarcoma. TCRdb itself ran the PCR reads through MiXCR, one entry per CDR3 protein. Among around 12,000 distinct CDR3 sequences listed, 47% were seen once. Sequenced input: tumor tissue. The source is a female donor with retroperitoneal liposarcoma. Each CDR3 is given with its conserved first and last residue. The order of the fields is clone size, J gene, D gene, V gene, CDR3 DNA, CDR3 protein. D genes are given only for firm matches. The listing skips clone size in some rows; elsewhere it reads once, few, many or a size class.

clone size: NA; J gene: TRBJ1-5; D gene: NA; V gene: TRBV6-5; CDR3 DNA: TGTGCCAGCAGTTACAGGGCAGGGTTTAGCAATCAGCCCCAGCATTTT; CDR3 protein: CASSYRAGFSNQPQHF
clone size: once; J gene: TRBJ2-7; D gene: NA; V gene: TRBV11-2; CDR3 DNA: TGTGCCAGCCGCCCAGGAATAGGACCGAGGGAGCAGTACTTC; CDR3 protein: CASRPGIGPREQYF
clone size: NA; J gene: TRBJ2-5; D gene: NA; V gene: TRBV12-3/TRBV12-4; CDR3 DNA: TGTGCCAGCAGCCCGGTAGGGGCTTTTGGCGAGACCCAGTACTTC; CDR3 protein: CASSPVGAFGETQYF
clone size: NA; J gene: TRBJ2-3; D gene: NA; V gene: TRBV6-1; CDR3 DNA: TGTGCCAGCGGCCTGAGAGGAGATACGCATTATTTT; CDR3 protein: CASGLRGDTHYF
clone size: NA; J gene: TRBJ2-4; D gene: NA; V gene: TRBV6-4; CDR3 DNA: TGTGCCAGCAGTGACTCGATCGCGGGGAACAATGAGCAGTACTTC; CDR3 protein: CASSDSIAGNNEQYF
clone size: NA; J gene: TRBJ2-1; D gene: TRBD1; V gene: TRBV6-6; CDR3 DNA: TGTGCCAGCAAGCCCCGGGACAGGATTTACAATGAGCAGTTCTTC; CDR3 protein: CASKPRDRIYNEQFF
clone size: NA; J gene: TRBJ2-1; D gene: TRBD1; V gene: TRBV6-1; CDR3 DNA: TGTGCCAGCAGGGACCCGGGACAGCAAGAGACCCAGTTCTTC; CDR3 protein: CASRDPGQQETQFF
clone size: few; J gene: TRBJ2-1; D gene: NA; V gene: TRBV6-1; CDR3 DNA: TGTGCCAGCAACGCCGAGGGGTTTCAGTTCTTC; CDR3 protein: CASNAEGFQFF
clone size: medium-sized; J gene: TRBJ2-1; D gene: TRBD2; V gene: TRBV6-1; CDR3 DNA: TGTGCCAGCAGTTCCGCACGGGGGGACTACTACAATGAGCAGTTCTTC; CDR3 protein: CASSSARGDYYNEQFF
clone size: few; J gene: TRBJ2-1; D gene: TRBD2; V gene: TRBV6-1; CDR3 DNA: TGTGCCAGCAGCCCGGCTAGCGGGGGTTACAATGAGCAGTTCTTC; CDR3 protein: CASSPASGGYNEQFF
clone size: few; J gene: TRBJ1-6; D gene: NA; V gene: TRBV7-2; CDR3 DNA: TGTGCCAGCAGCTTCAAGGGTTCGGATTCACCCCTCCACTTT; CDR3 protein: CASSFKGSDSPLHF